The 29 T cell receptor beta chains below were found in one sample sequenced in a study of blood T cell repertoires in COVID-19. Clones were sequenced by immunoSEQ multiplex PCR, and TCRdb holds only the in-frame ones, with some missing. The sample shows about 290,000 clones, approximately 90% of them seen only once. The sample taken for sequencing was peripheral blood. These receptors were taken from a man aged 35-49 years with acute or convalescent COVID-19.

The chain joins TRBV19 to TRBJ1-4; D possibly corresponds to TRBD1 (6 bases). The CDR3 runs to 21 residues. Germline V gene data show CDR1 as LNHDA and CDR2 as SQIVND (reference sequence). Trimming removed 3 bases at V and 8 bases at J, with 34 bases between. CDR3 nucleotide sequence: TGTGCCAGTAGTATTACGGAGATTAGGGCAGGGGTATCGTCGCTGAGGGAAAAACTGTTTTTT. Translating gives CASSITEIRAGVSSLREKLFF.

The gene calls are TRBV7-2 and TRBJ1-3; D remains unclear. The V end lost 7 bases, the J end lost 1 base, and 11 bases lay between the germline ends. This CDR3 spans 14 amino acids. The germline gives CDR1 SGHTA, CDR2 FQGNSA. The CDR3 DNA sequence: TGTGCCAGCACCCCAGAAAGTTCTGGAAACACCATATATTTT. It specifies CASTPESSGNTIYF.

The CDR3 coding sequence is TGTGCCAGCGGCGACAGAACCCAATGGGAGACCCAGTACTTC. As protein: CASGDRTQWETQYF. The chain has TRBV2 and TRBJ2-5; D possibly corresponds to TRBD1 (5 bases). Germline loops: CDR1 SNHLY, CDR2 FYNNEI. The CDR3 length is 14 residues. The V end lost 8 bases, the J end lost 5 bases, and 18 bases lay between the germline ends.

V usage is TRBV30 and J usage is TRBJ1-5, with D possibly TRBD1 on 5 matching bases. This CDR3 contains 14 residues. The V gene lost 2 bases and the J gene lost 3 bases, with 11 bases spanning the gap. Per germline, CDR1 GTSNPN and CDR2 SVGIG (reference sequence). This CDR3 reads CAWSKGVLNQPQHF. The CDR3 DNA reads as TGTGCCTGGAGTAAAGGGGTACTCAATCAGCCCCAGCATTTT.

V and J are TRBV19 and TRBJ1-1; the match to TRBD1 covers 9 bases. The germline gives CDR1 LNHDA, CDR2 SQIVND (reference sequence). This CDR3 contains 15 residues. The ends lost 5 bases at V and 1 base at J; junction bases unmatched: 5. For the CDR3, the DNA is TGTGCCAGTAGTCCACGACAGGGGGGGAACACTGAAGCTTTCTTT. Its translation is CASSPRQGGNTEAFF.

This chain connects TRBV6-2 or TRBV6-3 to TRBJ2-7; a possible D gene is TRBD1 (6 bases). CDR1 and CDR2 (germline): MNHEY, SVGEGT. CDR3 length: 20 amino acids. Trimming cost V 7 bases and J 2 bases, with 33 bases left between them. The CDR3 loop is CASTPGAVAEYGQRTYEQYF. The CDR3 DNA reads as TGTGCCAGCACCCCAGGAGCTGTAGCCGAATACGGACAGCGAACCTACGAGCAGTACTTC.

CDR3 residues: CASGIQGYSTDTQYF. The CDR3 bases are TGTGCTAGTGGCATTCAGGGATATAGCACAGATACGCAGTATTTT. The gene calls are TRBV12-5 and TRBJ2-3; the D gene is possibly TRBD1 (5 bases). Germline V gene lookup returns CDR1 LGHNT and CDR2 FRNRAP. There are 15 residues in the CDR3. Trimming took off 6 bases at V and 0 bases at J, with 13 bases between the two ends.

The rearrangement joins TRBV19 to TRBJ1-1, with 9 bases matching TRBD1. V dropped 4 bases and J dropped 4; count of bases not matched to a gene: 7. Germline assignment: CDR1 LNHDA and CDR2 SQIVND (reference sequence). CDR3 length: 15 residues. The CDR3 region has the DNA TGTGCCAGTAGTAGAAGGACAGGGGCGTCCACTGAAGCTTTCTTT. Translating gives CASSRRTGASTEAFF.

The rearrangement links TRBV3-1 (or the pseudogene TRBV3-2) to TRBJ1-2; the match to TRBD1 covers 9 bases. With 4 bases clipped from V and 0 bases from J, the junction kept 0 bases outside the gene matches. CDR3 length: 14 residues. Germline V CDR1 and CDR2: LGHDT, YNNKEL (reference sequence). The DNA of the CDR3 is TGTGCCAGCAGCCGACAGGGGGCTAACTATGGCTACACCTTC. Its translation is CASSRQGANYGYTF.

The CDR3: CASSLTSGYTDTQYF. In DNA, the CDR3 is TGTGCCAGCAGCCTGACTAGCGGGTACACAGATACGCAGTATTTT. This sequence joins TRBV14 and TRBJ2-3; TRBD2 matches at 10 bases. In germline, CDR1 is SGHDN, CDR2 FVKESK. The CDR3 length is 15 residues. Unmatched junction bases numbered 3, after V lost 4 bases and J lost 2 bases.

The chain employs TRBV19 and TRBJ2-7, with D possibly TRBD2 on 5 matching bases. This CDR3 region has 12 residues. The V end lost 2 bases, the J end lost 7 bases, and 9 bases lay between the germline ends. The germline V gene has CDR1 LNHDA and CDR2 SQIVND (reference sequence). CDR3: CASSITGEEQYF. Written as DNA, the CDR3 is TGTGCCAGTAGTATAACCGGGGAAGAGCAGTACTTC.

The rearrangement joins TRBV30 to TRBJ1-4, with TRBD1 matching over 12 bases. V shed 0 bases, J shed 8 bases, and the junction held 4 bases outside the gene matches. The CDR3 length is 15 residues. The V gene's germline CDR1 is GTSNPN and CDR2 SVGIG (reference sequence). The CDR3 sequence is CAWSVIGTGGEKLFF. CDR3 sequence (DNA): TGTGCCTGGAGTGTAATCGGGACAGGGGGCGAAAAACTGTTTTTT.

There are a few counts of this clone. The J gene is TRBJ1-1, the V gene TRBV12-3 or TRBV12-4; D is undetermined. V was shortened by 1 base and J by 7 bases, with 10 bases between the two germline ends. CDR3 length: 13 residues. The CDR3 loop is CASSLGPAGEAFF. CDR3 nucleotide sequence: TGTGCCAGCAGTTTAGGGCCGGCAGGTGAAGCTTTCTTT.

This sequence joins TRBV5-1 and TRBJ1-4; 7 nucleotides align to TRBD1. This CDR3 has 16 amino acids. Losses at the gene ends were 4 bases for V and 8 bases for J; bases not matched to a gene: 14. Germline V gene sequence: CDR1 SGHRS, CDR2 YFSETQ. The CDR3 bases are TGCGCCAGCAGCGCAACCATACAGGGGTCGGGGGAAAAACTGTTTTTT. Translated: CASSATIQGSGEKLFF.

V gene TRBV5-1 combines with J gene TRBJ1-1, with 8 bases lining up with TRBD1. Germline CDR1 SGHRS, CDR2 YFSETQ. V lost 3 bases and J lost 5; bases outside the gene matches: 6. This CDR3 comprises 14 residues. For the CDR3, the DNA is TGCGCCAGCAGCTGGGGGACAGGAGGTACTGAAGCTTTCTTT. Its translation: CASSWGTGGTEAFF.

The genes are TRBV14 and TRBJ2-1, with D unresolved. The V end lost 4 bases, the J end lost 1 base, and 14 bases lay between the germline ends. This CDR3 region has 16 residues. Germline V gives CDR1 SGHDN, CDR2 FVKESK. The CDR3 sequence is CASSLLGGFSYNEQFF. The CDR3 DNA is TGTGCCAGCAGCCTCCTTGGCGGTTTTTCCTACAATGAGCAGTTCTTC.

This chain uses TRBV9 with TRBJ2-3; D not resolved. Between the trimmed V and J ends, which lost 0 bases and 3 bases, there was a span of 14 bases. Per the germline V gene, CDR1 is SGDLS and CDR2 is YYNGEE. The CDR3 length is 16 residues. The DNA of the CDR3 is TGTGCCAGCAGCGTAGAGCAGATAATCGGGACAGATACGCAGTATTTT. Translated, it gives CASSVEQIIGTDTQYF.

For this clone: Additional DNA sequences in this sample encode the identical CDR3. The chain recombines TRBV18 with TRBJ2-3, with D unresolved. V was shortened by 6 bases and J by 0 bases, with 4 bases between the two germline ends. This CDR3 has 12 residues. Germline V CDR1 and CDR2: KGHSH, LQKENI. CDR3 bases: TGTGCCAGCTCTCCTAGCACAGATACGCAGTATTTT. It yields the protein CASSPSTDTQYF.

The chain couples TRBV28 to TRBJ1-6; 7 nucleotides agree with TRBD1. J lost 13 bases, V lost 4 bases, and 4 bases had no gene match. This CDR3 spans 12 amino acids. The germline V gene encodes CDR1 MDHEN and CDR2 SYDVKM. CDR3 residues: CASSSQGVPLHF. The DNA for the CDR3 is TGTGCCAGCAGTTCCCAGGGGGTCCCCCTCCACTTT.

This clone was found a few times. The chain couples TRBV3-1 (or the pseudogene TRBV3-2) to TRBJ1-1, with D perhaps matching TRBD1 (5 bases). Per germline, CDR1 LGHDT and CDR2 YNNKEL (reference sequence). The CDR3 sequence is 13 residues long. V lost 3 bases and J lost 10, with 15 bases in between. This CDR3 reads CASSHGDVRGAFF. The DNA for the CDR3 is TGTGCCAGCAGCCATGGGGACGTGCGGGGAGCTTTCTTT.

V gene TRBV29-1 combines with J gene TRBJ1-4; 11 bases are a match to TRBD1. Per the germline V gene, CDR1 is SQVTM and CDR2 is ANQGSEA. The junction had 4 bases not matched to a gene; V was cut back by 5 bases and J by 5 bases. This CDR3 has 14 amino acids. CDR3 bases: TGCAGCGTTACTGGACAGGGGGCCAATGAAAAACTGTTTTTT. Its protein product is CSVTGQGANEKLFF.

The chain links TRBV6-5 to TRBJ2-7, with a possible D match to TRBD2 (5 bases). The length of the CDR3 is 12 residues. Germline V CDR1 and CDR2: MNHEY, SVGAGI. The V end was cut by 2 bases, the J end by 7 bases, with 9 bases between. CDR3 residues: CASSYTSKEQYF. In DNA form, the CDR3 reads TGTGCCAGCAGTTACACTAGTAAAGAGCAGTACTTC.

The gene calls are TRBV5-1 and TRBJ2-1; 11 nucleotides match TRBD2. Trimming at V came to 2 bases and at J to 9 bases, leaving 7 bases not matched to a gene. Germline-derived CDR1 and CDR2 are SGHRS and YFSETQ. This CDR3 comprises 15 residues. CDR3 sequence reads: CASSFLAGGPGEQFF. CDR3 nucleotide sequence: TGCGCCAGCAGCTTTTTAGCGGGGGGGCCAGGTGAGCAGTTCTTC.

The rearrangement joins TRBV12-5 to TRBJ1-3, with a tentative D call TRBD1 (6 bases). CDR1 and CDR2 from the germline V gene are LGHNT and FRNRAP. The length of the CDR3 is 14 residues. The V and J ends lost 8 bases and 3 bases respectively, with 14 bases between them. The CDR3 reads CASKVQGLGNTIYF. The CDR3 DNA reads TGTGCTAGTAAGGTACAGGGCCTTGGAAACACCATATATTTT.

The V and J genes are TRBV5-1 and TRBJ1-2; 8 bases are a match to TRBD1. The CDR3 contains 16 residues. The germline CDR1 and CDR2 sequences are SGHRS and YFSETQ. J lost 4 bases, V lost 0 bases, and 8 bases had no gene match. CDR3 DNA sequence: TGCGCCAGCAGCTTGGGCCCGACAGGGGCCGGCTATGGCTACACCTTC. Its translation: CASSLGPTGAGYGYTF.

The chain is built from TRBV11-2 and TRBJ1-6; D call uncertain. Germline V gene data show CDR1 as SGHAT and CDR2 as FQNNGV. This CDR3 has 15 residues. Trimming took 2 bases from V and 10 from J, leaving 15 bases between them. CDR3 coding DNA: TGTGCCAGCAGCTTAATGGCGGAAAATGGGTCACCCCTCCACTTT. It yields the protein CASSLMAENGSPLHF.

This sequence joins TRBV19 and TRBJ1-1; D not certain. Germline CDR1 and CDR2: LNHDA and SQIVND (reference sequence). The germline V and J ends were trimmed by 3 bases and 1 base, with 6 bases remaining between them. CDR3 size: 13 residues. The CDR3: CASSIRQNTEAFF. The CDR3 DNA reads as TGTGCCAGTAGTATTCGACAGAACACTGAAGCTTTCTTT.

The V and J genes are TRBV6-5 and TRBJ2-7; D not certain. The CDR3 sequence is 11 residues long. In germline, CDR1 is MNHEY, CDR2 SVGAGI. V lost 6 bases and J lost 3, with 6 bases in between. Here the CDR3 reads CASSSNYEQYF. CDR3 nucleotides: TGTGCCAGCAGCAGTAACTACGAGCAGTACTTC.

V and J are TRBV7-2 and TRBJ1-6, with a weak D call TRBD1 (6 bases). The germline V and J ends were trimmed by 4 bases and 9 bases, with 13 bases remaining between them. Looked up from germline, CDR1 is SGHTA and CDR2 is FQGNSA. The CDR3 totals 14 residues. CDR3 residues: CASSSTGRISPLHF. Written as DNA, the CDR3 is TGTGCCAGCAGCTCCACAGGGAGAATTTCACCCCTCCACTTT.